A single sample is the source of the 5 T cell receptor beta chains below, sequenced in a study of T cell repertoires in MIS-A myocarditis. Libraries were prepared by immunoSEQ multiplex PCR; TCRdb keeps only in-frame clonotypes and omits some of them. Here the sample spans more than 14,000 clones, about 74% being singletons. The sample was left ventricle heart tissue obtained at autopsy. Receptors were obtained from a man aged 18 to 29 with fulminant myocarditis from multisystem inflammatory syndrome in adults (MIS-A) after COVID-19.

The genes are TRBV28 and TRBJ2-7, with 11 nucleotides matching TRBD2. V gave up 6 bases and J gave up 5 bases; unmatched junction bases: 18. Germline CDR1 MDHEN, CDR2 SYDVKM. The CDR3 runs to 18 residues. CDR3 coding DNA: TGTGCCAGCAGCACTTCACTAGCGGGGGCCCTTGTCGTCCACGAGCAGTACTTC. It codes for CASSTSLAGALVVHEQYF.

The V and J genes are TRBV10-3 and TRBJ1-5; TRBD1 might be the D (6 bases). Germline-derived CDR1 and CDR2 are ENHRY and SYGVKD. This CDR3 spans 15 amino acids. V dropped 3 bases and J dropped 5 bases, with 14 bases sitting between them. CDR3 protein: CAISDSRGSHQPQHF. DNA for the CDR3: TGTGCCATCAGTGACTCGAGGGGGTCCCATCAGCCCCAGCATTTT.

In this sample, this clone turned up a few times. This rearrangement joins TRBV7-8 to TRBJ1-5; D perhaps matches TRBD1 (5 bases). Germline V gene data show CDR1 as SGHVS and CDR2 as FQNEAQ. Trimming pared 0 bases from V and 5 bases from J, leaving 8 bases between. The CDR3 sequence is 14 residues long. The CDR3 protein is CASSLARGYQPQHF. CDR3 DNA: TGTGCCAGCAGCTTAGCCCGGGGGTATCAGCCCCAGCATTTT. Full variable domain (remainder filled in from reference TRBV7-8 and TRBJ1-5): GAGVSQSPRYKVAKRGQDVALRCDPISGHVSLFWYQQALGQGPEFLTYFQNEAQLDKSGLPSDRFFAERPEGSVSTLKIQRTQQEDSAVYLCASSLARGYQPQHFGDGTRLSIL.

The chain is built from TRBV7-2 and TRBJ1-1; 7 bases agree with TRBD1. The CDR3 extends over 14 amino acids. Losses at the gene ends were 6 bases for V and 1 base for J; bases not matched to a gene: 5. Germline CDR1 reads SGHTA; CDR2 reads FQGNSA. The CDR3 loop is CASRRGQWNTEAFF. The CDR3 bases are TGTGCCAGCAGAAGGGGACAGTGGAACACTGAAGCTTTCTTT. The full variable domain, completed using reference TRBV7-2 and TRBJ1-1, is GAGVSQSPSNKVTEKGKDVELRCDPISGHTALYWYRQSLGQGLEFLIYFQGNSAPDKSGLPSDRFSAERTGGSVSTLTIQRTQQEDSAVYLCASRRGQWNTEAFFGQGTRLTVV.

The chain has TRBV27 and TRBJ1-1; 9 nucleotides match TRBD1. CDR1 MNHEY and CDR2 SMNVEV come from the germline V gene (reference sequence). This CDR3 has 17 amino acids. V lost 5 bases to trimming and J lost 4 bases; unmatched junction nucleotides: 14. CDR3 coding DNA: TGTGCCAGCAGTAAGTCCACGCTGGGACAGGGAGGCACTGAAGCTTTCTTT. As protein: CASSKSTLGQGGTEAFF.